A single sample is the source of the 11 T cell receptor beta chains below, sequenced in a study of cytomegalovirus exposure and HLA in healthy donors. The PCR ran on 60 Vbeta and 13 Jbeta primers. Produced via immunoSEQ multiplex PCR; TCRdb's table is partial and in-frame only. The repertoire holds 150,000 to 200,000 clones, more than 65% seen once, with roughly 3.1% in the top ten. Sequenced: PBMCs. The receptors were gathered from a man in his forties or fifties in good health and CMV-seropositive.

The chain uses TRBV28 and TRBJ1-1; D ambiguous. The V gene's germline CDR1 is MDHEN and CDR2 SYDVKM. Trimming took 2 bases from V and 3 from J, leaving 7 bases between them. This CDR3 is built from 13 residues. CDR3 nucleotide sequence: TGTGCCAGCAGTTTACGGGATTACACTGAAGCTTTCTTT. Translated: CASSLRDYTEAFF.

CDR3: CASSPRDSSNEKLFF. The CDR3 DNA is TGCGCCAGCAGCCCCCGGGACAGTTCTAATGAAAAACTGTTTTTT. The rearrangement joins TRBV5-1 to TRBJ1-4; the match to TRBD1 covers 7 bases. The CDR3 is made up of 15 amino acids. Germline V gene data show CDR1 as SGHRS and CDR2 as YFSETQ. V was clipped by 4 bases and J by 3 bases; unmatched bases: 6.

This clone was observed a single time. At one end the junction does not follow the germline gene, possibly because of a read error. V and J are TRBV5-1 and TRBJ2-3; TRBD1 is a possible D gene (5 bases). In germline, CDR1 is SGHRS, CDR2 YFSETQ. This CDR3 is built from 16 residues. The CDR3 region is CATSRWGRVGTDTQYF. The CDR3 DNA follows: TGCGCCACCAGCCGGTGGGGCAGGGTGGGTACAGATACGCAGTATTTT.

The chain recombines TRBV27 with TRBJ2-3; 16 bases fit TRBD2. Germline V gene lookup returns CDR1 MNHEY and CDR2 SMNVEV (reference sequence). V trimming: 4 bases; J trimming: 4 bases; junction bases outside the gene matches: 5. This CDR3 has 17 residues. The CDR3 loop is CASSSGLAGGPADTQYF. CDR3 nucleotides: TGTGCCAGCAGTTCGGGACTAGCGGGGGGGCCGGCAGATACGCAGTATTTT.

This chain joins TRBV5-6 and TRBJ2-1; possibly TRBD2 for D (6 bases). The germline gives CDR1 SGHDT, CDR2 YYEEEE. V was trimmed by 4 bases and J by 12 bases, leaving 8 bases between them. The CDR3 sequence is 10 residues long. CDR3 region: CASSGGVQFF. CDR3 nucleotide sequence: TGTGCCAGCAGCGGCGGGGTGCAGTTCTTC.

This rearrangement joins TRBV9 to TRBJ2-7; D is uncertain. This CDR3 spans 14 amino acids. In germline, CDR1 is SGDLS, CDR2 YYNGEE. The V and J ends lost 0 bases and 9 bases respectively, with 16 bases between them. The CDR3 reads CASSVGSGSFGQYF. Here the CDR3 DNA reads TGTGCCAGCAGCGTAGGATCAGGAAGCTTCGGGCAGTACTTC.

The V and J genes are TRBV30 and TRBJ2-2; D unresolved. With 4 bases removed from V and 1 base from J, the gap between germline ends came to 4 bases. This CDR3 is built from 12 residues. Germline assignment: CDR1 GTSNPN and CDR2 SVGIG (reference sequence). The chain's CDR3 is CAWTGNTGELFF. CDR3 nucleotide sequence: TGTGCCTGGACGGGGAACACCGGGGAGCTGTTTTTT. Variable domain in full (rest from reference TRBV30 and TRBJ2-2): SQTIHQWPATLVQPVGSPLSLECTVEGTSNPNLYWYRQAAGRGLQLLFYSVGIGQISSEVPQNLSASRPQDRQFILSSKKLLLSDSGFYLCAWTGNTGELFFGEGSRLTVL.

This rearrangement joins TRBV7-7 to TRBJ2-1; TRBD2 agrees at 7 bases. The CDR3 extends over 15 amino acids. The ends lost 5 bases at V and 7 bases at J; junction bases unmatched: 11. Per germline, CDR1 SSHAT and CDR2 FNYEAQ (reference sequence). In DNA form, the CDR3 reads TGTGCCAGCAGCCTCGGACTAGAGGCGGAGAATGAGCAGTTCTTC. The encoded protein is CASSLGLEAENEQFF. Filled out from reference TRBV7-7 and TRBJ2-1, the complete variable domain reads GAGVSQSPRYKVTKRGQDVTLRCDPISSHATLYWYQQALGQGPEFLTYFNYEAQPDKSGLPSDRFSAERPEGSISTLTIQRTEQRDSAMYRCASSLGLEAENEQFFGPGTRLTVL.

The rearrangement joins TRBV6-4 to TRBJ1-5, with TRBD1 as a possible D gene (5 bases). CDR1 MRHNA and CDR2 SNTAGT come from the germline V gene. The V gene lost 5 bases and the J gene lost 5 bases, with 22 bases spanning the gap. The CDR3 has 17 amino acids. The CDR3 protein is CASSCGGGGGVDQPQHF. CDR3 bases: TGTGCCAGCAGTTGCGGCGGGGGGGGAGGGGTGGATCAGCCCCAGCATTTT.

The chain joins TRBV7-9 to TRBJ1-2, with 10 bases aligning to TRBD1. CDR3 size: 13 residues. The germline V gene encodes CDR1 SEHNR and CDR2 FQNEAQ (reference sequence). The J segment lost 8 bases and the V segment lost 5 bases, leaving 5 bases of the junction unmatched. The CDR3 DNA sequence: TGTGCCAGCAGCCGACAGGGGGCAAGGGGCTACACCTTC. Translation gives CASSRQGARGYTF.

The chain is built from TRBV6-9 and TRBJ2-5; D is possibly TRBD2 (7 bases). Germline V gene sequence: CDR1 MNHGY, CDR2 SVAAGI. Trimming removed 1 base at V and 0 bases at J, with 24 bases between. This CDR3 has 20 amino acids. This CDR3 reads CASSYWGLGGGYRYQETQYF. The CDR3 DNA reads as TGTGCCAGCAGTTATTGGGGACTTGGCGGGGGCTACCGTTACCAAGAGACCCAGTACTTC.